A single sample is the source of the 15 T cell receptor beta chains below, sequenced in a study of blood T cell repertoires in COVID-19. This table comes from immunoSEQ multiplex PCR, and its TCRdb copy is limited to in-frame clones, with some not included. The sample lists about 250,000 clones, roughly four fifths occurring once. Sequencing used peripheral blood. The receptors shown here come from a man over 45 with active or convalescent COVID-19.

This clone has a handful of counts. The rearrangement links TRBV11-2 to TRBJ1-1, with D maybe TRBD1 (6 bases). Germline CDR1 reads SGHAT; CDR2 reads FQNNGV. The V end was cut by 0 bases, the J end by 2 bases, with 13 bases between. This CDR3 has 16 residues. This CDR3 reads CASSLDRPGVNTEAFF. The CDR3 bases are TGTGCCAGCAGCTTAGATCGGCCAGGGGTTAACACTGAAGCTTTCTTT.

This clone was recorded many times. Here the CDR3 DNA reads TGCGCCAGCAGCTTGGGCACCAGGGTTGACACTGAAGCTTTCTTT. Amino acids: CASSLGTRVDTEAFF. The chain combines TRBV5-1 with TRBJ1-1; maybe TRBD1 (5 bases). The V end was cut by 0 bases, the J end by 3 bases, with 12 bases between. Looked up from germline, CDR1 is SGHRS and CDR2 is YFSETQ. The CDR3 runs to 15 residues.

The sample holds one count of this clone. This sequence joins TRBV9 and TRBJ2-7, with TRBD1 matching 11 bases. The CDR3 consists of 14 residues. J was trimmed by 6 bases and V by 4 bases; bases with no gene match: 6. CDR1 is SGDLS, CDR2 YYNGEE, per germline. This CDR3 reads CASSITGTGGEQYF. Written as DNA, the CDR3 is TGTGCCAGCAGCATTACCGGGACAGGGGGCGAGCAGTACTTC.

The chain couples TRBV9 to TRBJ1-3, with 7 positions matching TRBD1. Germline values: CDR1 SGDLS, CDR2 YYNGEE. The CDR3 contains 14 residues. Trimming took 6 bases from V and 3 from J; bases not matched to a gene: 6. CDR3 sequence: CASTPQGNGNTIYF. CDR3 coding DNA: TGTGCCAGCACCCCACAGGGGAATGGAAACACCATATATTTT.

This rearrangement joins TRBV6-5 to TRBJ1-1, with TRBD1 matching 7 bases. V was pared by 6 bases and J by 5 bases, with 9 bases of the junction left unmatched. The CDR3 totals 14 residues. CDR1 is MNHEY and CDR2 is SVGAGI in the germline V gene. This chain's CDR3 is CASSADRLGTEAFF. The CDR3 nucleotides read TGTGCCAGCAGCGCGGACAGGTTAGGGACTGAAGCTTTCTTT.

The rearrangement links TRBV10-3 to TRBJ1-1; D is undetermined. V gave up 2 bases and J gave up 1 base, with 8 bases separating them. This CDR3 has 14 residues. The germline gives CDR1 ENHRY, CDR2 SYGVKD. The DNA for the CDR3 is TGTGCCATCAGTGAGAATCCTCCGAACACTGAAGCTTTCTTT. Its protein product is CAISENPPNTEAFF.

This chain links TRBV28 with TRBJ1-6; 11 bases map to TRBD1. This CDR3 contains 18 residues. Germline V gene sequence: CDR1 MDHEN, CDR2 SYDVKM. V trimming: 6 bases; J trimming: 2 bases; junction bases outside the gene matches: 9. This CDR3 reads CASRPRDRGFPYNSPLHF. CDR3 in DNA: TGTGCCAGCAGGCCTAGGGACAGGGGGTTCCCCTATAATTCACCCCTCCACTTT. The full variable domain, its missing parts supplied by reference TRBV28 and TRBJ1-6, is DVKVTQSSRYLVKRTGEKVFLECVQDMDHENMFWYRQDPGLGLRLIYFSYDVKMKEKGDIPEGYSVSREKKERFSLILESASTNQTSMYLCASRPRDRGFPYNSPLHFGNGTRLTVT.

The rearrangement joins TRBV3-1 (or the pseudogene TRBV3-2) to TRBJ2-2, with 9 bases that match TRBD2. Germline values: CDR1 LGHDT, CDR2 YNNKEL (reference sequence). This CDR3 has 17 residues. V lost 4 bases to trimming and J lost 2 bases; unmatched junction nucleotides: 8. The chain's CDR3 is CASSPQRGVRNTGELFF. The CDR3 DNA is TGTGCCAGCAGCCCCCAGCGGGGGGTCCGTAACACCGGGGAGCTGTTTTTT.

In its sample, this clone was seen once. The chain employs TRBV15 and TRBJ1-1, with D hard to call. The V gene's germline CDR1 is LNHNV and CDR2 YYDKDF (reference sequence). Trimming left V 3 bases short and J 0 bases short, with 8 bases between. The CDR3 has 14 amino acids. CDR3 sequence reads: CATSSTRLNTEAFF. DNA for the CDR3: TGTGCCACCAGCAGTACGAGGTTGAACACTGAAGCTTTCTTT. Full variable domain (remainder filled in from reference TRBV15 and TRBJ1-1): DAMVIQNPRYQVTQFGKPVTLSCSQTLNHNVMYWYQQKSSQAPKLLFHYYDKDFNNEADTPDNFQSRRPNTSFCFLDIRSPGLGDTAMYLCATSSTRLNTEAFFGQGTRLTVV.

The chain links TRBV6-2 or TRBV6-3 to TRBJ2-2; 11 bases are shared with TRBD2. CDR1 is MNHEY and CDR2 is SVGEGT in the germline V gene. The CDR3 runs 16 residues. Germline trimming cut 6 bases from V and 6 bases from J; bases unmatched to any gene: 9. The CDR3: CASSPPPSGGSGELFF. CDR3 coding DNA: TGTGCCAGCAGCCCCCCCCCTAGCGGGGGGTCCGGGGAGCTGTTTTTT.

J is TRBJ1-1 and V is TRBV29-1; tentative D call: TRBD1 (6 bases). The V gene's germline CDR1 is SQVTM and CDR2 ANQGSEA. This CDR3 has 11 amino acids. V lost 3 bases and J 7 bases, leaving 9 bases between the germline ends. The CDR3 is CSVEGAGEAFF. In nucleotides, the CDR3 is TGCAGCGTTGAGGGGGCGGGTGAAGCTTTCTTT. The full variable domain, in which reference TRBV29-1 and TRBJ1-1 provide the parts outside the CDR3, is SAVISQKPSRDICQRGTSLTIQCQVDSQVTMMFWYRQQPGQSLTLIATANQGSEATYESGFVIDKFPISRPNLTFSTLTVSNMSPEDSSIYLCSVEGAGEAFFGQGTRLTVV.

This rearrangement joins TRBV21-1 to TRBJ1-1; TRBD1 is the table's D call, not checked against the DNA. TRBV21-1 is annotated as a pseudogene. The length of the CDR3 is 15 residues. CDR3 sequence: CASSKEEGVGTEAFF. CDR3 in DNA: TGTGCCAGCAGCAAAGAGGAAGGGGTCGGCACTGAAGCTTTCTTT.

The chain recombines TRBV11-2 with TRBJ2-1; D possibly corresponds to TRBD1 (5 bases). V lost 1 base and J lost 5, with 6 bases in between. Germline lookup yields CDR1 SGHAT and CDR2 FQNNGV. The CDR3 is 13 residues long. The CDR3 reads CASSLGQNNEQFF. The CDR3 region has the DNA TGTGCCAGCAGCTTAGGACAGAACAATGAGCAGTTCTTC.

This clone was seen once. The CDR3 spells CASRPKGDGHGYTF. In DNA form, the CDR3 reads TGTGCCAGCAGACCCAAGGGGGACGGGCATGGCTACACCTTC. V usage is TRBV7-8 and J usage is TRBJ1-2; D might be TRBD1 (6 bases). Trimming cost V 6 bases and J 6 bases, with 17 bases left between them. Per germline, CDR1 SGHVS and CDR2 FQNEAQ. This CDR3 is 14 amino acids long. The entire variable domain, with the rest obtained from reference TRBV7-8 and TRBJ1-2, is as follows: GAGVSQSPRYKVAKRGQDVALRCDPISGHVSLFWYQQALGQGPEFLTYFQNEAQLDKSGLPSDRFFAERPEGSVSTLKIQRTQQEDSAVYLCASRPKGDGHGYTFGSGTRLTVV.

The chain has TRBV4-1 and TRBJ1-2; 8 bases agree with TRBD1. The CDR3 is 15 residues long. V was pared by 3 bases and J by 4 bases, with 7 bases of the junction left unmatched. Germline V gene data show CDR1 as MGHRA and CDR2 as YSYEKL. The chain's CDR3 is CASSQRTGLSYGYTF. For the CDR3, the DNA is TGCGCCAGCAGCCAGAGGACAGGGCTAAGCTATGGCTACACCTTC.